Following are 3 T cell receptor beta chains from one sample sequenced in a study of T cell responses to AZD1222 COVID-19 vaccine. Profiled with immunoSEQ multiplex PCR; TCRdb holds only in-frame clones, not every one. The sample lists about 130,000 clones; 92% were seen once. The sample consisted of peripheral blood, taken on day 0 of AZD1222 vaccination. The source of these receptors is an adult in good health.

The CDR3 DNA reads as TGTGCCTGGATTCGTTCGGGGGGTGAAGCTTTCTTT. Amino acids: CAWIRSGGEAFF. The rearrangement links TRBV30 to TRBJ1-1, with D perhaps matching TRBD1 (5 bases). Trimming shortened V by 4 bases and J by 7 bases, and 13 bases separated the two germline ends. CDR1 is GTSNPN, CDR2 SVGIG, per germline (reference sequence). CDR3 length: 12 residues.

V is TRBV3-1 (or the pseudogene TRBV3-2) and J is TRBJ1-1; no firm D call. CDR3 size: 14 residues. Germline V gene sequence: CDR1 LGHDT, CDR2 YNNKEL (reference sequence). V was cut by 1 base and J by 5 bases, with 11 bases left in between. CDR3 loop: CASSQGGSGTEAFF. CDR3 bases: TGTGCCAGCAGCCAAGGGGGAAGTGGTACTGAAGCTTTCTTT.

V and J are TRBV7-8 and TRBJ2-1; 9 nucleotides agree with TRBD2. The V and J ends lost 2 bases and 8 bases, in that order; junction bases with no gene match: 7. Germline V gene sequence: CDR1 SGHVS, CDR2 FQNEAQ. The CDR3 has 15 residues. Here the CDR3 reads CASSLMRGGRDEQFF. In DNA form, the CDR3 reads TGTGCCAGCAGCTTAATGCGGGGGGGTCGAGATGAGCAGTTCTTC.